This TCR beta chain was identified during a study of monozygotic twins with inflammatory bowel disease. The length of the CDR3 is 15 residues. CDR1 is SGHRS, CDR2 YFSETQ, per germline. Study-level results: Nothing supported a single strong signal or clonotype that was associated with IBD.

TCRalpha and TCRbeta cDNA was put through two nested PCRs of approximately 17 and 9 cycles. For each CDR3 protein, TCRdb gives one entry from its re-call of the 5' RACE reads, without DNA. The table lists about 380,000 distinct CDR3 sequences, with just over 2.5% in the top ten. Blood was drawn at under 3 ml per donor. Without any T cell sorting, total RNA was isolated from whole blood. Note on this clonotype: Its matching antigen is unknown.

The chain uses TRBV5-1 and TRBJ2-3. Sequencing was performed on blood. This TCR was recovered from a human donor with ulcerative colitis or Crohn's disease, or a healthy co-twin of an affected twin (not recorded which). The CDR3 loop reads CASSLPTQVRDTQYF.